These 9 T cell receptor beta chains originate from one sample sequenced in a study of blood T cell repertoires in COVID-19. This table comes from immunoSEQ multiplex PCR, and its TCRdb copy is limited to in-frame clones, with some not included. The repertoire holds 85,000 to 110,000 clones, approximately 89% seen once, with about a sixth in the top ten. Sequences were obtained from peripheral blood. The origin of the receptors is a woman aged 80 or older in a cohort sampled during active COVID-19.

The V and J genes are TRBV18 and TRBJ1-3, with a possible D match to TRBD1 (5 bases). Deletions cut 2 bases from V and 0 bases from J, with 8 bases between. The CDR3 extends over 15 amino acids. The germline V gene encodes CDR1 KGHSH and CDR2 LQKENI. In nucleotides, the CDR3 is TGTGCCAGCTCACCAACAGGTCCCTCTGGAAACACCATATATTTT. Its translation is CASSPTGPSGNTIYF.

V gene TRBV12-3 or TRBV12-4 combines with J gene TRBJ1-6; tentatively, D is TRBD1 (5 bases). The CDR3 totals 13 residues. V lost 5 bases and J lost 12, with 14 bases in between. CDR3 sequence reads: CASSGGRGQPLHF. For the CDR3, the DNA is TGTGCCAGCAGTGGGGGGAGGGGCCAACCCCTCCACTTT.

CDR3 residues: CASSYGLQGRTGELFF. CDR3 coding DNA: TGTGCCAGCAGTTACGGCCTACAGGGGCGGACCGGGGAGCTGTTTTTT. The rearrangement joins TRBV6-5 to TRBJ2-2, with 7 bases identical to TRBD1. The V segment lost 2 bases and the J segment 5 bases; nucleotides outside the gene matches: 8. The CDR3 covers 16 residues. CDR1 and CDR2 from the germline V gene are MNHEY and SVGAGI.

The chain joins TRBV9 to TRBJ2-7; D not certain. Germline assignment: CDR1 SGDLS and CDR2 YYNGEE. V dropped 4 bases and J dropped 1 base, with 9 bases sitting between them. This CDR3 is 13 amino acids long. CDR3 DNA: TGTGCCAGCAGCCCCTATTCGTCCTACGAGCAGTACTTC. Translation gives CASSPYSSYEQYF.

V gene TRBV6-5 combines with J gene TRBJ1-1, with TRBD1 as a possible D gene (5 bases). Germline V gene lookup returns CDR1 MNHEY and CDR2 SVGAGI. Trimming took off 0 bases at V and 3 bases at J, with 8 bases between the two ends. The CDR3 covers 14 residues. The chain's CDR3 is CASSYSWGDTEAFF. The CDR3, as DNA: TGTGCCAGCAGTTACTCCTGGGGCGACACTGAAGCTTTCTTT.

The chain employs TRBV6-6 and TRBJ2-3; D may be TRBD1 (5 bases). This CDR3 has 14 residues. Germline V lookup: CDR1 MNHNY, CDR2 SVGAGI (reference sequence). Trimming removed 5 bases from V and 4 bases from J, with 13 bases in between. This CDR3 is CASSNQGAADTQYF. In DNA, the CDR3 is TGTGCCAGCAGTAACCAAGGGGCAGCAGATACGCAGTATTTT.

This clone appeared once. The chain carries TRBV5-1 and TRBJ2-2; 10 bases are shared with TRBD2. V lost 0 bases, J lost 6 bases, and 5 bases stayed unmatched. Germline CDR1 and CDR2: SGHRS and YFSETQ. The CDR3 covers 16 residues. The CDR3 here is CASSLALAGFPGELFF. The CDR3 nucleotides read TGCGCCAGCAGCTTGGCACTAGCGGGGTTTCCCGGGGAGCTGTTTTTT.

In its sample, this clone was seen once. This chain's CDR3 is CASSYSRGGSSNTIYF. In DNA, the CDR3 is TGTGCCAGCAGTTACTCGAGGGGGGGTAGTTCGAACACCATATATTTT. The chain employs TRBV6-5 and TRBJ1-3; tentatively, D is TRBD1 (6 bases). The CDR3 runs 16 residues. Looked up from germline, CDR1 is MNHEY and CDR2 is SVGAGI. V was clipped by 0 bases and J by 7 bases, with 16 bases between them.

The J gene is TRBJ1-2, the V gene TRBV2; D is undetermined. V was shortened by 4 bases and J by 8 bases, with 17 bases between the two germline ends. Germline V gene data show CDR1 as SNHLY and CDR2 as FYNNEI. CDR3 length: 14 residues. This CDR3 reads CASSVLRISVGYTF. The CDR3 DNA is TGTGCCAGCAGTGTCCTGCGGATCTCGGTGGGCTACACCTTC.